The rows below give T cell receptor beta chains drawn from one sample of a study of long-term antiretroviral therapy in people with HIV. Here immunoSEQ multiplex PCR was the method, and the copy in TCRdb shows in-frame clones only, minus some. Of approximately 28,000 clones listed, approximately 95% are singletons. The sample here was unsorted PBMCs, taken 5.3 years after starting antiretroviral therapy. These receptors came from a young man with HIV. Both conserved end residues are part of each CDR3. The D gene is left open where the match is weak. Where a row states a size, it is once, few, many or the class of an expanded clone; other rows omit it.

d_call j_call v_call clone_size cdr3_nt cdr3_aa
TRBD1 TRBJ1-6 TRBV9 NA TGTGCCAGCAGCGTCACAGGGGGTGACTATTCACCCCTCCACTTT CASSVTGGDYSPLHF
TRBD2 TRBJ2-3 TRBV5-1 NA TGCGCCAGCAGCTTGGTTGGCGGGGGGTACACAGATACGCAGTATTTT CASSLVGGGYTDTQYF
NA TRBJ1-1 TRBV7-9 NA TGTGCCAGCAGCGCCCAGGACAGCTTGAACACTGAAGCTTTCTTT CASSAQDSLNTEAFF
TRBD2 TRBJ2-7 TRBV29-1 NA TGCAGCGTTGACTCGGGAGGGGATCCCTACGAGCAGTACTTC CSVDSGGDPYEQYF
TRBD1 TRBJ2-5 TRBV11-2 few TGTGCCAGCAGCCCGAAAGGGGGCGCTGACCAAGAGACCCAGTACTTC CASSPKGGADQETQYF
NA TRBJ2-2 TRBV21-1 NA TGTGCCAGCAGCAAAGGAACAGGGAACACCGGGGAGCTGTTTTTT CASSKGTGNTGELFF
TRBD2 TRBJ2-1 TRBV5-1 NA TGCGCCAGCAGCCCCAGCGGGGGCCTCTACAATGAGCAGTTCTTC CASSPSGGLYNEQFF
NA TRBJ2-1 TRBV7-3 NA TGTGCCAGCAGCCCGATGGACTCTTACAATGAGCAGTTCTTC CASSPMDSYNEQFF
NA TRBJ2-7 TRBV4-2 NA TGTGCCAGCAGCCAAGATCAAGACAGGATCTACGAGCAGTACTTC CASSQDQDRIYEQYF
NA TRBJ1-6 TRBV27 NA TGTGCCAGCAGTTTAGACAGAAGGAGCTCCTATAATTCACCCCTCCACTTT CASSLDRRSSYNSPLHF
TRBD1 TRBJ1-2 TRBV2 NA TGTGCCAGCAGCGAGCAGGACAGGGTGGTGTATGGCTACACCTTC CASSEQDRVVYGYTF
NA TRBJ2-3 TRBV7-7 NA TGTGCTAGCAGTCGGGACTTCACAGATACGCAGTATTTT CASSRDFTDTQYF
TRBD2 TRBJ2-1 TRBV7-2 NA TGTGCCAGCAGCAGATTTCTTGGGGGGGCCTACAATGAGCAGTTCTTC CASSRFLGGAYNEQFF
NA TRBJ2-3 TRBV19 once TGTGCCAGTACCCCGGACTCCCTCAGCACAGATACGCAGTATTTT CASTPDSLSTDTQYF
NA TRBJ1-5 TRBV30 once TGTGCCTGGACAGCCAATAGCAATCAGCCCCAGCATTTT CAWTANSNQPQHF
NA TRBJ1-4 TRBV4-1 NA TGCGCCAGCAGCCAGGGCCCTCTTGCAACTAATGAAAAACTGTTTTTT CASSQGPLATNEKLFF
NA TRBJ2-3 TRBV9 NA TGTGCCAGCAGCGAGACCCCCGCAGATACGCAGTATTTT CASSETPADTQYF
NA TRBJ2-2 TRBV19 NA TGTGCCAGTAGTATTTCCGGGACAAACACCGGGGAGCTGTTTTTT CASSISGTNTGELFF
NA TRBJ1-5 TRBV7-2 NA TGTGCCAGCAGCTTAAATGCAGGGATAGGGCAGCCCCAGCATTTT CASSLNAGIGQPQHF
NA TRBJ2-4 TRBV5-6 NA TGTGCCAGCAGCTTCCGCTATTGGGGGTCCAAAAACATTCAGTACTTC CASSFRYWGSKNIQYF
NA TRBJ1-2 TRBV9 NA TGTGCCAGCAGCGTAGACGGAGGTGGCTACACCTTC CASSVDGGGYTF
TRBD1 TRBJ2-7 TRBV7-6 NA TGTGCCAGCAGCTCGCACAGGGGGGTGGTCTACGAGCAGTACTTC CASSSHRGVVYEQYF
NA TRBJ1-1 TRBV14 once TGTGCCAGCAGCCAAGTGGGGTCGCGGGCTTTCTTT CASSQVGSRAFF
NA TRBJ2-1 TRBV6-6 NA TGTGCCAGCCGGTTGGGGGGGGCTGGGAATGAGCAGTTCTTC CASRLGGAGNEQFF
NA TRBJ2-7 TRBV5-6 NA TGTGCCAGCAGCTTGGTCGATACCAGCTCCTACGAGCAGTACTTC CASSLVDTSSYEQYF
TRBD1 TRBJ1-5 TRBV2 NA TGTGCCAGCAAACCGACAGGGGCCAATCAGCCCCAGCATTTT CASKPTGANQPQHF
TRBD1 TRBJ2-7 TRBV19 NA TGTGCCAGTAGTCTAATGGGAGGGGACAGGGGTTACGAGCAGTACTTC CASSLMGGDRGYEQYF
NA TRBJ2-1 TRBV28 NA TGTGCCAGCAGTTTAGCCTCCTCCTACAATGAGCAGTTCTTC CASSLASSYNEQFF
NA TRBJ1-6 TRBV2 NA TGTGCCAGCTTGAAGACTCTCTCATTTAATTCACCCCTCCACTTT CASLKTLSFNSPLHF
NA TRBJ2-6 TRBV6-5 NA TGTGCCAGCAGTTACCCTGGGGCCAACGTCCTGACTTTC CASSYPGANVLTF
NA TRBJ2-2 TRBV11-2 NA TGTGCCAGCACCCCCGCGGGATACCCGAACACCGGGGAGCTGTTTTTT CASTPAGYPNTGELFF
TRBD2 TRBJ2-7 TRBV5-6 NA TGTGCCAGCAGCTCGGGGGGGGTCTACGAGCAGTACTTC CASSSGGVYEQYF
NA TRBJ1-5 TRBV10-3 NA TGTGCCATCAGTGCCACGGGAGATAGCAATCAGCCCCAGCATTTT CAISATGDSNQPQHF
NA TRBJ2-7 TRBV10-3 NA TGTGCCATCAGCCCTCAGGTTGCCGGGCAGGGCGAGCAGTACTTC CAISPQVAGQGEQYF
NA TRBJ1-2 TRBV6-1 NA TGTGCCAGCAGTGAAACAGGTACAACGGGCTACACCTTC CASSETGTTGYTF
TRBD2 TRBJ2-3 TRBV9 NA TGTGCCAGCAGCTCGACTAGCGGGAGTACGACAGATACGCAGTATTTT CASSSTSGSTTDTQYF
NA TRBJ1-1 TRBV28 NA TGTGCCAGCAGTCCTCAGCCACCCCTGTACACTGAAGCTTTCTTT CASSPQPPLYTEAFF
NA TRBJ1-4 TRBV4-3 NA TGCGCCAGCAGCCAAGCAGTAGGGCCCGAAAAACTGTTTTTT CASSQAVGPEKLFF
NA TRBJ1-6 TRBV19 NA TGTGCCAGTACCGCTTGGGGGGGCGGTTATAATTCACCCCTCCACTTT CASTAWGGGYNSPLHF
TRBD1 TRBJ1-4 TRBV15 NA TGTGCCACCAACAAGGACAGGGTTAATGAAAAACTGTTTTTT CATNKDRVNEKLFF
NA TRBJ2-7 TRBV7-8 NA TGTGCCAGCAGCTTGGCCCTATCCCCCTACGAGCAGTACTTC CASSLALSPYEQYF
TRBD2 TRBJ2-3 TRBV9 NA TGTGCCAGCAGCGTAGAGTGGGGGGGGTCCACAGATACGCAGTATTTT CASSVEWGGSTDTQYF
NA TRBJ2-3 TRBV13 NA TGTGCCAGCAGCTTAGAGCCAGCTAGCACAGATACGCAGTATTTT CASSLEPASTDTQYF
NA TRBJ2-2 TRBV5-1 NA TGCGCCAGCAGCTCACAAGGCCAGAACACCGGGGAGCTGTTTTTT CASSSQGQNTGELFF
TRBD2 TRBJ2-7 TRBV29-1 NA TGCAGCGGCCGGGACTACCAGTACGAGCAGTACTTC CSGRDYQYEQYF
NA TRBJ2-3 TRBV28 NA TGTGCCAGCTACGGGTTGGGCGGAGGTAACACAGATACGCAGTATTTT CASYGLGGGNTDTQYF
TRBD1 TRBJ2-1 TRBV5-6 NA TGTGCCAGCAACGCAGCTTGGGGACAGGGGATGTATGAGCAGTTCTTC CASNAAWGQGMYEQFF
NA TRBJ1-1 TRBV30 NA TGTGCCTGGAGTGGCGGAGGACAGCAAGCTTTCTTT CAWSGGGQQAFF
NA TRBJ2-1 TRBV5-6 NA TGTGCCAGCAGCCCTAAAACGGGTGAGCAGTTCTTC CASSPKTGEQFF
NA TRBJ2-7 TRBV5-1 once TGCGCCAGCAGCTACCCGGATGGCTCTTCCAGCGATCAAGAGCAGTACTTC CASSYPDGSSSDQEQYF
TRBD1 TRBJ1-2 TRBV5-6 NA TGTGCCAGCAGCGGGATTGACAGGGCCATCTATGGCTACACCTTC CASSGIDRAIYGYTF
TRBD2 TRBJ2-1 TRBV11-2 NA TGTGCCAGCAGCTTTACTAGCGGGAGGGCCGTCAATGAGCAGTTCTTC CASSFTSGRAVNEQFF